This T cell receptor beta chain is drawn from a study of graft-versus-host responses after intestinal transplantation. Study context: Recipients received multivisceral, liver-intestinal, or isolated intestinal transplants. Every recipient underwent anti-thymocyte globulin induction, then tacrolimus and steroids for approximately 3 years. Study observations and caveats: GvH clones were identified in recipient marrow, with some first appearing in ileum or blood.

Method: immunoSEQ multiplex PCR; TCRdb's copy keeps in-frame clones and lacks some. The sample records approximately 82,000 clones, 90% to 95% being singletons. The V gene's germline CDR1 is SGDLS and CDR2 YYNGEE. The CDR3 has 13 residues. Trimming cost V 6 bases and J 4 bases, with 11 bases left between them. Notes on this clone: The antigen is not known.

Sequenced here: unstimulated CD4+ T cells sorted from spleen or lymph node cells, sampled before intestinal transplant. The chain recombines TRBV9 with TRBJ2-1; D is uncertain. The clonotype was recovered from a human donor who received an intestinal transplant. In DNA, the CDR3 is TGTGCCAGCACCCCTCTCTCTTACAATGAGCAGTTCTTC. It encodes CASTPLSYNEQFF.